This TCR beta chain was recovered during a study of shared clonotypes between healthy human individuals. Across the study: The plates for each donor numbered three CD4 naive, three CD4 memory, two CD8 naive and one CD8 memory.

Method: immunoSEQ multiplex PCR; TCRdb's copy keeps in-frame clones and lacks some. The sample comprises more than 2 million clones, 85% to 95% of which are singletons, and more than 0.1% rests with the top ten. CD4+ cell separation produced CD45RA+ naive and CD45RA-negative memory subsets. The CDR3 runs to 12 residues. V was clipped by 6 bases and J by 6 bases, with 6 bases between them. Germline V gives CDR1 MNHNS, CDR2 SASEGT. The chain recombines TRBV6-1 with TRBJ1-6; D might be TRBD1 (5 bases). This TCR came from a man younger than 30 in good health. Sequencing was carried out using naive CD4+ T cells sorted from blood. Specified subset: CD45RA+ positively selected. This chain's CDR3 is CASRRGNSPLHF. The CDR3 nucleotides are TGTGCCAGCAGGAGGGGTAATTCACCCCTCCACTTT.